These 19 T cell receptor beta chains came from one sample sequenced in a study of identical twins. TCRdb ran MiXCR on the 5' RACE reads and lists one entry per CDR3 protein. The data contain 250,000 to 350,000 distinct CDR3 sequences, 8.5% to 9.5% of them seen just once; the ten biggest clones take up roughly 7%. These sequences were also reported in another study, on yellow fever vaccine responses in identical twins.

Material: CD8+ T cells sorted from blood. The receptors derive from a woman aged 18-35 years in good health.

The chain employs TRBV28 and TRBJ1-5; unclear D gene. V gave up 6 bases and J gave up 1 base, with 19 bases separating them. The CDR3 contains 17 residues. CDR1 is MDHEN, CDR2 SYDVKM, per germline. The CDR3 DNA follows: TGTGCCAGCAGCCCGACGATGCGGGTCGACAGCAATCAGCCCCAGCATTTT. This sequence encodes CASSPTMRVDSNQPQHF.

This clonotype turned up a few times. V is TRBV7-9 and J is TRBJ1-3, with 8 bases matching TRBD1. CDR1 SEHNR and CDR2 FQNEAQ come from the germline V gene (reference sequence). The CDR3 totals 16 residues. Trimming cost V 5 bases and J 2 bases; bases outside gene matches: 8. Here the CDR3 DNA reads TGTGCCAGCAGCGAGCTTACAGGGGGGACTGGAAACACCATATATTTT. Translating it yields CASSELTGGTGNTIYF.

In its sample, this clonotype was seen many times. CDR3 DNA: TGCGCCAGCAGCCGAGGACTAGCGGGATCAGATACGCAGTATTTT. Its translation: CASSRGLAGSDTQYF. The chain links TRBV4-3 to TRBJ2-3; 12 bases line up with TRBD2. With V trimmed by 4 bases and J by 4 bases, 3 bases remained unmatched. The CDR3 extends over 15 amino acids. CDR1 and CDR2 from the germline V gene are LGHNA and YSLEER.

The V call is TRBV14, the J call TRBJ2-7, with 10 nucleotides matching TRBD2. Germline V gene lookup returns CDR1 SGHDN and CDR2 FVKESK. The ends lost 1 base at V and 4 bases at J; junction bases unmatched: 13. The CDR3 covers 18 residues. The CDR3, as DNA: TGTGCCAGCAGCCAAGTCGGGCCCCGTCTAGCGGGAGTTTACGAGCAGTACTTC. This codes for CASSQVGPRLAGVYEQYF.

The table lists this clonotype with many counts. V gene TRBV5-1 combines with J gene TRBJ2-7; TRBD2 is a possible D gene (5 bases). The length of the CDR3 is 14 residues. V was shortened by 5 bases and J by 5 bases, with 17 bases between the two germline ends. Looked up from germline, CDR1 is SGHRS and CDR2 is YFSETQ. The CDR3 region is CASSIGSEEDEQYF. In DNA, the CDR3 is TGCGCCAGCAGTATAGGGTCGGAGGAGGACGAGCAGTACTTC.

There are many counts of this clonotype. The V call is TRBV29-1, the J call TRBJ1-1; D not resolved. V lost 2 bases, J lost 7 bases, and 14 bases lay in between. Looked up from germline, CDR1 is SQVTM and CDR2 is ANQGSEA. The CDR3 runs to 13 residues. The CDR3 reads CSVEQDSSGEAFF. DNA for the CDR3: TGCAGCGTTGAACAGGATTCCAGCGGTGAAGCTTTCTTT.

J is TRBJ2-7 and V is TRBV6-2 or TRBV6-3, with D possibly matching TRBD1 (5 bases). With 6 bases removed from V and 5 bases from J, the gap between germline ends came to 11 bases. The CDR3 is made up of 12 amino acids. From germline, CDR1 is MNHEY and CDR2 SVGEGT. DNA of the CDR3: TGTGCCAGCAGCACAGGTTTCGACGAGCAGTACTTC. The encoded protein is CASSTGFDEQYF.

This rearrangement joins TRBV29-1 to TRBJ2-2; 11 positions agree with TRBD2. The junction had 6 bases not matched to a gene; V was cut back by 6 bases and J by 0 bases. This CDR3 comprises 16 residues. Germline V gene data show CDR1 as SQVTM and CDR2 as ANQGSEA. CDR3 loop: CSVNLAGGTNTGELFF. DNA for the CDR3: TGCAGCGTAAACTTAGCGGGAGGGACGAACACCGGGGAGCTGTTTTTT.

The chain couples TRBV27 to TRBJ2-1; D unresolved. Germline values: CDR1 MNHEY, CDR2 SMNVEV (reference sequence). V dropped 5 bases and J dropped 5 bases, with 7 bases sitting between them. The CDR3 loop spans 12 amino acids. The CDR3 protein is CASSLTHNEQFF. The DNA of the CDR3 is TGTGCCAGCAGTCTTACTCACAATGAGCAGTTCTTC.

V usage is TRBV29-1 and J usage is TRBJ2-7, with TRBD2 matching over 8 bases. Germline CDR1 and CDR2: SQVTM and ANQGSEA. Trimming at V came to 4 bases and at J to 2 bases, leaving 13 bases not matched to a gene. CDR3 length: 16 amino acids. CDR3 nucleotide sequence: TGCAGCGTTGTAGGAGGGACGACTAGCGATCCCTACGAGCAGTACTTC. This translates into CSVVGGTTSDPYEQYF.

This clonotype was recorded at least ten times. V usage is TRBV27 and J usage is TRBJ2-3; D ambiguous. This CDR3 comprises 13 residues. V was trimmed by 2 bases and J by 1 base, leaving 4 bases between them. Germline V CDR1 and CDR2: MNHEY, SMNVEV (reference sequence). The CDR3, as DNA: TGTGCCAGCAGTTTAAGCGGCACAGATACGCAGTATTTT. Amino acid sequence: CASSLSGTDTQYF.

The table lists this clonotype with many counts. The chain combines TRBV4-3 with TRBJ1-2; 9 bases agree with TRBD1. The CDR3 length is 15 residues. Germline CDR1 reads LGHNA; CDR2 reads YSLEER. J lost 5 bases, V lost 0 bases, and 4 bases had no gene match. CDR3: CASSQDTGTGYGYTF. The CDR3 bases are TGCGCCAGCAGCCAAGATACCGGGACAGGGTATGGCTACACCTTC.

This clonotype has a handful of counts. The chain is built from TRBV7-9 and TRBJ2-5, with D possibly being TRBD2 (6 bases). CDR1 SEHNR and CDR2 FQNEAQ come from the germline V gene (reference sequence). With 1 base removed from V and 2 bases from J, the gap between germline ends came to 14 bases. The CDR3 totals 16 residues. The CDR3 protein is CASSLEPGGTQETQYF. CDR3 DNA: TGTGCCAGCAGCTTAGAGCCTGGCGGGACTCAAGAGACCCAGTACTTC.

V gene TRBV15 combines with J gene TRBJ1-5; D is uncertain. Germline V gives CDR1 LNHNV, CDR2 YYDKDF (reference sequence). The CDR3 consists of 13 residues. V was shortened by 2 bases and J by 4 bases, with 6 bases between the two germline ends. In nucleotides, the CDR3 is TGTGCCACCAGCAGATCCCTTAATCAGCCCCAGCATTTT. Translated: CATSRSLNQPQHF.

The chain recombines TRBV6-2 or TRBV6-3 with TRBJ1-1, with D unclear. Germline V gene data show CDR1 as MNHEY and CDR2 as SVGEGT. CDR3 length: 14 amino acids. V lost 2 bases and J 1 base, leaving 8 bases between the germline ends. Written as DNA, the CDR3 is TGTGCCAGCAGTTACACCCTCGGGAACACTGAAGCTTTCTTT. Protein: CASSYTLGNTEAFF.

This clonotype has ten or more counts. The V and J genes are TRBV6-5 and TRBJ1-1; a possible D gene is TRBD1 (5 bases). Trimming stripped 0 bases from V and 4 bases from J, with 9 bases between. The CDR3 runs to 14 residues. Per germline, CDR1 MNHEY and CDR2 SVGAGI. The CDR3 nucleotides read TGTGCCAGCAGTTACTCAGGGGTGGGCACTGAAGCTTTCTTT. This codes for CASSYSGVGTEAFF.

On this clonotype itself: A much larger clone differs by one base, so this may be a read error. The V call is TRBV29-1, the J call TRBJ2-7; the D is unclear. The germline gives CDR1 SQVTM, CDR2 ANQGSEA. V lost 6 bases and J 0 bases, leaving 9 bases between the germline ends. The CDR3 runs 12 residues. The CDR3 loop reads CSVGLNSYEQYF. In nucleotides, the CDR3 is TGCAGCGTCGGCTTAAACTCCTACGAGCAGTACTTC.

This clonotype has just a few counts. The V call is TRBV3-1, the J call TRBJ2-7, with TRBD2 matching over 10 bases. The CDR3 runs 17 residues. V trimming: 4 bases; J trimming: 3 bases; junction bases outside the gene matches: 12. The germline gives CDR1 LGHDT, CDR2 YNNKEL (reference sequence). CDR3 in amino acids: CASSRAGSGRDNYEQYF. The CDR3 nucleotides read TGTGCCAGCAGCCGCGCCGGAAGCGGGAGGGATAACTACGAGCAGTACTTC.

This clonotype was counted between two and nine times. The rearrangement uses TRBV12-3 or TRBV12-4 and TRBJ2-3; 10 bases line up with TRBD2. The ends lost 3 bases at V and 6 bases at J; junction bases unmatched: 3. The CDR3 contains 14 residues. The CDR3 coding sequence is TGTGCCAGCAGTTTCAGCGGGGGGGTGGATACGCAGTATTTT. Translation gives CASSFSGGVDTQYF.